This entry lists 8 T cell receptor beta chains sequenced from one sample in a study of blood T cell repertoires in COVID-19. Method: immunoSEQ multiplex PCR; TCRdb's copy keeps in-frame clones and lacks some. The data show about 160,000 clones, more than 70% seen once. Specimen: PBMCs or T cells enriched from blood (not recorded which). All receptors derive from a man aged 55 to 70 who had recovered from COVID-19.

This clone has just one count. The genes are TRBV27 and TRBJ2-7, with a possible D match to TRBD1 (5 bases). The CDR3 has 14 amino acids. The germline gives CDR1 MNHEY, CDR2 SMNVEV (reference sequence). V lost 6 bases to trimming and J lost 7 bases, with 19 bases between them. The CDR3 loop reads CASRQERGLGEQYF. The CDR3 nucleotides are TGTGCCAGCAGACAGGAACGCGGTCTAGGGGAGCAGTACTTC.

CDR3 nucleotide sequence: TGTGCCAGTAGTATAGGCCCAGGGGGGTATAGCAATCAGCCCCAGCATTTT. Protein: CASSIGPGGYSNQPQHF. V gene TRBV19 combines with J gene TRBJ1-5; 7 nucleotides agree with TRBD1. CDR1 is LNHDA and CDR2 is SQIVND in the germline V gene (reference sequence). The CDR3 contains 17 residues. Trimming took 1 base from V and 0 from J; bases not matched to a gene: 6.

The rearrangement joins TRBV9 to TRBJ1-2; 9 bases are shared with TRBD1. The V and J ends lost 2 bases and 6 bases, in that order; junction bases with no gene match: 2. This CDR3 has 13 residues. The V gene's germline CDR1 is SGDLS and CDR2 YYNGEE. The CDR3 region has the DNA TGTGCCAGCAGCGTGGACAGGGGTGATGGCTACACCTTC. Amino acid sequence: CASSVDRGDGYTF.

The DNA of the CDR3 is TGTGCCAGCAGCCGAGGGTCCGGGAGGGCGTGGGGAGAGACCCAGTACTTC. Protein sequence: CASSRGSGRAWGETQYF. This rearrangement joins TRBV11-2 to TRBJ2-5; TRBD2 matches 8 bases. The V segment lost 5 bases and the J segment 4 bases; nucleotides outside the gene matches: 15. The CDR3 runs 17 residues. Germline V lookup: CDR1 SGHAT, CDR2 FQNNGV. Full variable domain (rest looked up from reference TRBV11-2 and TRBJ2-5): EAGVAQSPRYKIIEKRQSVAFWCNPISGHATLYWYQQILGQGPKLLIQFQNNGVVDDSQLPKDRFSAERLKGVDSTLKIQPAKLEDSAVYLCASSRGSGRAWGETQYFGPGTRLLVL.

The CDR3 here is CASAGLADNEQFF. The CDR3 nucleotides read TGCGCCAGTGCTGGACTAGCCGACAATGAGCAGTTCTTC. This sequence joins TRBV5-1 and TRBJ2-1, with 8 bases that match TRBD2. The CDR3 is made up of 13 amino acids. Germline V gene lookup returns CDR1 SGHRS and CDR2 YFSETQ. Trimming took 8 bases from V and 5 from J; bases not matched to a gene: 6.

This chain uses TRBV16 with TRBJ1-6; 8 bases match TRBD1. CDR1 and CDR2 from the germline V gene are KGHSY and FQNENV. V lost 5 bases, J lost 10 bases, and 7 bases stayed unmatched. This CDR3 has 14 amino acids. CDR3 region: CASSRDRGNSPLHF. In nucleotides, the CDR3 is TGTGCCAGCAGCAGAGACAGGGGAAACTCACCCCTCCACTTT.

This chain connects TRBV7-9 to TRBJ1-4; TRBD1 matches 9 bases. The CDR3 sequence is 17 residues long. Per germline, CDR1 SEHNR and CDR2 FQNEAQ (reference sequence). V shed 5 bases and J 7 bases; nucleotides not matched to a gene: 14. CDR3 sequence: CASSRDRAAGIGEKLFF. The CDR3 coding sequence is TGTGCCAGCAGCAGGGACAGGGCTGCAGGGATTGGTGAAAAACTGTTTTTT.

The chain has TRBV28 and TRBJ2-2; 7 bases are shared with TRBD1. Germline V gene sequence: CDR1 MDHEN, CDR2 SYDVKM. The V segment lost 6 bases and the J segment 5 bases; nucleotides outside the gene matches: 6. The CDR3 extends over 14 amino acids. CDR3 sequence (DNA): TGTGCCAGCAGCGTAACAGGGGATACCGGGGAGCTGTTTTTT. Encoded protein: CASSVTGDTGELFF.